The 4 T cell receptor beta chains in this list originate from one sample, sequenced in a study of control samples from healthy donors and cancer patients. Data came from immunoSEQ multiplex PCR; TCRdb stores just in-frame clones and leaves some out. The data contain over 65,000 clones, 85% to 90% of them seen just once; the ten biggest clones take up about 9.5%. Sequenced material: PBMCs. These receptors were obtained from a woman aged 50 to 65 with colorectal cancer.

This clone came up a few times. The rearrangement joins TRBV7-9 to TRBJ1-5; D is unresolved. V lost 1 base and J 0 bases, leaving 1 base between the germline ends. Germline CDR1 is SEHNR and CDR2 is FQNEAQ (reference sequence). The CDR3 covers 13 residues. CDR3 sequence (DNA): TGTGCCAGCAGCTTAGTTAGCAATCAGCCCCAGCATTTT. It is translated as CASSLVSNQPQHF.

The V gene is TRBV18, the J gene TRBJ2-2, with D perhaps assigned TRBD1 or TRBD2 (5 bases each). V was shortened by 3 bases and J by 2 bases, with 10 bases between the two germline ends. This CDR3 is built from 15 residues. Germline values: CDR1 KGHSH, CDR2 LQKENI. Here the CDR3 reads CASSPSGGNTGELFF. The CDR3 DNA is TGTGCCAGCTCACCGTCTGGGGGTAACACCGGGGAGCTGTTTTTT.

This clone was counted once. The rearrangement uses TRBV28 and TRBJ1-4; no clear D gene. V shed 2 bases and J shed 8 bases, with 15 bases lying between them. The length of the CDR3 is 15 residues. Germline V gene lookup returns CDR1 MDHEN and CDR2 SYDVKM. The CDR3 region is CASSLLEASVEKLFF. As DNA, the CDR3 is TGTGCCAGCAGTTTACTTGAGGCCTCTGTGGAAAAACTGTTTTTT.

The chain has TRBV19 and TRBJ2-1, with 12 bases aligning to TRBD1. The V gene's germline CDR1 is LNHDA and CDR2 SQIVND (reference sequence). The CDR3 is 14 amino acids. J was trimmed by 6 bases and V by 8 bases; bases with no gene match: 5. The CDR3 is CASGTGGAFNEQFF. CDR3 sequence (DNA): TGTGCCAGTGGGACAGGGGGCGCATTCAATGAGCAGTTCTTC.